A selection of T cell receptor beta chains follows, all from one sample in a study of multiple sclerosis patients with progressive multifocal leukoencephalopathy. The table came from immunoSEQ multiplex PCR; TCRdb's copy has only in-frame clones and leaves some out. The data hold approximately 31,000 clones, with 70% to 90% observed a single time. Specimen: PBMCs. Receptors originate from a human donor with multiple sclerosis. Both conserved end residues are part of each CDR3. The D gene is left open where the match is weak. The size entry is marked missing in some rows and otherwise reads once, few, many or a size class.

D: -
size: -
V: TRBV2
J: TRBJ2-1
DNA: TGTGCCAGCGATAATTTAGGACCTCCAGCCTACAATGAGCAGTTCTTC
CDR3: CASDNLGPPAYNEQFF

D: -
size: -
V: TRBV9
J: TRBJ2-2
DNA: TGTGCCAGCAGCGCACGGACGGCCGGGGAGCTGTTTTTT
CDR3: CASSARTAGELFF

D: -
size: -
V: TRBV19
J: TRBJ2-7
DNA: TGTGCCAGTAGTCCCGGGACGTCGCACTACGAGCAGTACTTC
CDR3: CASSPGTSHYEQYF

D: TRBD2
size: -
V: TRBV7-6
J: TRBJ2-3
DNA: TGTGCCAGCAGCTTAGGGGTAGCGGGAGGAGATACGCAGTATTTT
CDR3: CASSLGVAGGDTQYF

D: TRBD2
size: -
V: TRBV19
J: TRBJ2-1
DNA: TGTGCCAGTAGTCCCGGACTAGGCTCCTACAATGAGCAGTTCTTC
CDR3: CASSPGLGSYNEQFF

D: TRBD2
size: -
V: TRBV5-1
J: TRBJ2-7
DNA: TGCGCCAGCAGCTTGGGTCTAGCGGGTTTCTCCTACGAGCAGTACTTC
CDR3: CASSLGLAGFSYEQYF

D: -
size: -
V: TRBV5-1
J: TRBJ1-1
DNA: TGCGCCAGCAGCTTGACAGGGAGCACTGAAGCTTTCTTT
CDR3: CASSLTGSTEAFF

D: -
size: -
V: TRBV5-8
J: TRBJ2-2
DNA: TGTGCCAGCATCCTCCCGTATCCGGCCACCGGGGAGCTGTTTTTT
CDR3: CASILPYPATGELFF

D: -
size: once
V: TRBV6-5
J: TRBJ2-3
DNA: TGTGCCAGCAGTTACTCGGGGCGGACAGATACGCAGTATTTT
CDR3: CASSYSGRTDTQYF

D: -
size: -
V: TRBV5-1
J: TRBJ2-3
DNA: TGCGCCAGCAGCTTGGAGGGCAGCACAGATACGCAGTATTTT
CDR3: CASSLEGSTDTQYF

D: -
size: -
V: TRBV7-9
J: TRBJ1-1
DNA: TGTGCCAGCAGCCGGGAATCAAGGAACACTGAAGCTTTCTTT
CDR3: CASSRESRNTEAFF

D: -
size: -
V: TRBV4-3
J: TRBJ1-5
DNA: TGCGCCAGCAGCCCAAGTGCGGGAGGGATTAATCAGCCCCAGCATTTT
CDR3: CASSPSAGGINQPQHF

D: -
size: -
V: TRBV12-5
J: TRBJ1-1
DNA: TGTGCTAGTGGTTTGGTTGGCCGAGCTTTCTTT
CDR3: CASGLVGRAFF

D: -
size: -
V: TRBV28
J: TRBJ2-3
DNA: TGTGCCAGCAGTTTACAGGGGAAGACAGATACGCAGTATTTT
CDR3: CASSLQGKTDTQYF

D: TRBD2
size: -
V: TRBV4-2
J: TRBJ2-1
DNA: TGTGCCAGCAGCACCGGGACTAGCGGGAGGAGCTCCTACAATGAGCAGTTCTTC
CDR3: CASSTGTSGRSSYNEQFF

D: -
size: -
V: TRBV7-2
J: TRBJ2-7
DNA: TGTGCCAGCAGCTTAGGGTTCTGGGCCTACGAGCAGTACTTC
CDR3: CASSLGFWAYEQYF

D: -
size: -
V: TRBV7-9
J: TRBJ2-1
DNA: TGTGCCAGCAGCTTAGGGGGCGGGATTTCCTACAATGAGCAGTTCTTC
CDR3: CASSLGGGISYNEQFF